This T cell receptor beta chain was obtained from a study of blood T cell repertoires in COVID-19. Study-wide background: Spain, Italy and the United States supplied samples that represented acute and convalescent COVID-19.

Per the authors' pipeline: Using reference gene primer amplification, nucleated cell counts were estimated. Measured with immunoSEQ multiplex PCR; TCRdb has only the in-frame clones, and not every one. The V and J calls and clone size come from that table; D and trimming were worked out from the DNA. The sample gives hundreds of thousands of clones, 75% to 90% of which show up once; over 15% is in the top ten. Participants were aged about 18 to 89 years from approximately 24 US areas. Cohort assignment relied on participant-reported clinical history. Germline-derived CDR1 and CDR2 are MGHRA and YSYEKL. The trim removed 4 bases at V and 4 bases at J, leaving 20 bases unmatched. The CDR3 sequence is 19 residues long.

The receptor comes from a man aged 40-55 years who had recovered from COVID-19. The V gene is TRBV4-1, the J gene TRBJ1-2, with 8 bases that match TRBD1. The sample consisted of PBMCs or T cells enriched from blood (not recorded which). For the CDR3, the DNA is TGCGCCAGCAGCCTGTCCTCCGGGACAGGCACCCGTATTAGCTATGGCTACACCTTC. Translation gives CASSLSSGTGTRISYGYTF.